Listed below are T cell receptor beta chains from one sample, sequenced in a study of blood T cell repertoires in COVID-19. Clones were read by immunoSEQ multiplex PCR, and TCRdb kept only the in-frame ones, dropping some. The profile covers 380,000 or so clones, with over 75% appearing a single time and 0.95% to 1% taken by the ten largest. Specimen: PBMCs or T cells enriched from blood (not recorded which). These receptors all come from a woman between 25 and 40 years old with acute COVID-19. Both conserved end residues are part of each CDR3. Each record gives: V gene, D gene, clone size, J gene, CDR3 DNA, CDR3 protein. The D gene is left open where the match is weak. A row's size may be missing; if present it is once, few, many or a size class.

TRBV10-3	-	few	TRBJ1-5	TGTGCCATCAGTGACGGGGAATATCAGCCCCAGCATTTT	CAISDGEYQPQHF
TRBV6-5	-	once	TRBJ1-6	TGTGCCAGTCAGGGTACGAGCTCACCCCTCCACTTT	CASQGTSSPLHF
TRBV25-1	-	-	TRBJ1-5	TGTGCCAGCAGTAAAACAGGGTCGAGCAATCAGCCCCAGCATTTT	CASSKTGSSNQPQHF
TRBV6-5	-	-	TRBJ1-1	TGTGCCAGCAAGGGGACACTTTCCCTTGAAGCTTTCTTT	CASKGTLSLEAFF
TRBV11-3	TRBD2	-	TRBJ2-2	TGTGCCAGCAGCTTATGGCGGGGGGAGAACACCGGGGAGCTGTTTTTT	CASSLWRGENTGELFF
TRBV14	TRBD1	-	TRBJ2-7	TGTGCCAGCAGCCAAGATTTTGCGGGACAGGCTGTGTACGAGCAGTACTTC	CASSQDFAGQAVYEQYF
TRBV3-1/TRBV3-2	-	-	TRBJ1-2	TGTGCCAGCAGCCAAGCCACCGGGCGGAGGTATGGCTACACCTTC	CASSQATGRRYGYTF
TRBV7-2	-	-	TRBJ1-1	TGTGCCAGCAGCTTAGTAGGGCCAGGGTTGGGCACTGAAGCTTTCTTT	CASSLVGPGLGTEAFF
TRBV11-2	TRBD2	-	TRBJ2-1	TGTGCCAGCAGCTTAAGCGGGGGGGCCAGTTACAATGAGCAGTTCTTC	CASSLSGGASYNEQFF
TRBV7-2	-	-	TRBJ2-3	TGTGCCAGCAGCTTAGAAGTAGTCGGAGATACGCAGTATTTT	CASSLEVVGDTQYF
TRBV7-9	-	-	TRBJ1-2	TGTGCCAGCAGCCCCCAAGGCTACACCTTC	CASSPQGYTF
TRBV30	TRBD1	-	TRBJ1-2	TGTGCCTGGAGGGGGGATCGATTGGGACAGGGAAACTATGGCTACACCTTC	CAWRGDRLGQGNYGYTF
TRBV2	TRBD2	-	TRBJ2-2	TGTGCCAGCACTGGGGGGGGGACCGGGGAGCTGTTTTTT	CASTGGGTGELFF
TRBV6-5	TRBD1	-	TRBJ1-3	TGTGCCAGCAGTTCCTCCGGGACAGGGTTAGGAAACACCATATATTTT	CASSSSGTGLGNTIYF
TRBV2	TRBD1	-	TRBJ1-5	TGTGCCAGCAGTACTCAGGGGGCCAATCAGCCCCAGCATTTT	CASSTQGANQPQHF
TRBV19	-	-	TRBJ2-7	TGTGCCAGTAGTATCGAACGGAGTGACGAGCAGTACTTC	CASSIERSDEQYF
TRBV2	TRBD1	-	TRBJ2-5	TGTGCCAGCAGTGTCCCAGGGGGCCCGCATCGGACCCAGTACTTC	CASSVPGGPHRTQYF
TRBV19	-	-	TRBJ1-6	TGTGCCAGTAGTAACACCCAGCCAGGGTTGAGGTCACCCCTCCACTTT	CASSNTQPGLRSPLHF
TRBV19	TRBD1	-	TRBJ1-2	TGTGCCAGTAATCCGACAGGGACTAACTATGGCTACACCTTC	CASNPTGTNYGYTF
TRBV12-5	TRBD1	-	TRBJ2-3	TGTGCTAGTGGTTTTAAGACAGGGGGCGGAGCAGATACGCAGTATTTT	CASGFKTGGGADTQYF
TRBV19	TRBD1	-	TRBJ1-5	TGTGCCAGTACCCCAGGACGAGGGGGCAGTTATCAGCCCCAGCATTTT	CASTPGRGGSYQPQHF
TRBV5-5	-	-	TRBJ2-5	TGTGCCAGCAGCTTGGATCGGCCCAGGCACTTC	CASSLDRPRHF
TRBV9	-	-	TRBJ2-3	TGTGCCAGCAGCGTAGAGGGGGGGAAGGATACGCAGTATTTT	CASSVEGGKDTQYF
TRBV24-1	-	-	TRBJ1-2	TGTGCCACCAGTGATTCAGCGCGAGCCTATGGCTACACCTTC	CATSDSARAYGYTF
TRBV7-8	TRBD1	-	TRBJ1-4	TGTGCCAGCAGCATGGACAGGGGGGTGACTAATGAAAAACTGTTTTTT	CASSMDRGVTNEKLFF
TRBV24-1	-	once	TRBJ2-3	TGTGCCACCAGTGATCCAGGGTTGATGGGCACAGATACGCAGTATTTT	CATSDPGLMGTDTQYF
TRBV18	TRBD1	-	TRBJ1-4	TGTGCCAGCTCACCGGGACAGGGTAGTGAAAAACTGTTTTTT	CASSPGQGSEKLFF
TRBV7-8	-	-	TRBJ1-5	TGTGCCAGCAGCTCTGGACAGAAAAGACGGACCTATAGCAATCAGCCCCAGCATTTT	CASSSGQKRRTYSNQPQHF
TRBV14	TRBD1	-	TRBJ1-2	TGTGCCAGCAGCACAGGGGGCTTTGAGGGCTACACCTTC	CASSTGGFEGYTF
TRBV10-3	-	-	TRBJ1-1	TGTGCCATCAGAGGGGGATGGGACACTGAAGCTTTCTTT	CAIRGGWDTEAFF
TRBV7-6	-	once	TRBJ1-4	TGTGCCAGCAGCTTAGACAGGAATAATGAAAAACTGTTTTTT	CASSLDRNNEKLFF
TRBV7-6	TRBD1	-	TRBJ2-2	TGTGCCAGCAGCTTAGGGACAGGGGCCGGCGGGGAGCTGTTTTTT	CASSLGTGAGGELFF
TRBV18	-	-	TRBJ1-2	TGTGCCAGCTCACGGAGCCAGGGCGACTATGGCTACACCTTC	CASSRSQGDYGYTF
TRBV28	-	-	TRBJ1-2	TGTGCCAGCACCCTGTCCCGGGATTATGGCTACACCTTC	CASTLSRDYGYTF
TRBV6-4	TRBD2	once	TRBJ2-1	TGTGCCAGCAGTGCTAGCGGGGGTGGGAATGAGCAGTTCTTC	CASSASGGGNEQFF
TRBV6-6	-	-	TRBJ1-2	TGTGCCAGCAGTTACGATGAAGCCACCAACTATGGCTACACCTTC	CASSYDEATNYGYTF
TRBV18	TRBD1	once	TRBJ2-5	TGTGCCAGCTCAGCAGAGACAGGGGGCCAAGAGACCCAGTACTTC	CASSAETGGQETQYF
TRBV6-4	TRBD2	-	TRBJ2-1	TGTGCCAGCAGTGAAAGCGGGGAGAGGGATGAGCAGTTCTTC	CASSESGERDEQFF
TRBV20-1	-	once	TRBJ1-2	TGCAGTGCTAGAGCTAGACTCGCGACCTTC	CSARARLATF
TRBV9	TRBD1	-	TRBJ1-1	TGTGCCAGCAGCGTGACGGGACAGACGATGAACACTGAAGCTTTCTTT	CASSVTGQTMNTEAFF
TRBV11-2	-	-	TRBJ1-2	TGTGCCAGCAGCTTATATGGGGCAGGGATGGACTATGGCTACACCTTC	CASSLYGAGMDYGYTF
TRBV6-2/TRBV6-3	-	few	TRBJ1-2	TGTGCCAGCAGTTATACTTATGGCTACACCTTC	CASSYTYGYTF